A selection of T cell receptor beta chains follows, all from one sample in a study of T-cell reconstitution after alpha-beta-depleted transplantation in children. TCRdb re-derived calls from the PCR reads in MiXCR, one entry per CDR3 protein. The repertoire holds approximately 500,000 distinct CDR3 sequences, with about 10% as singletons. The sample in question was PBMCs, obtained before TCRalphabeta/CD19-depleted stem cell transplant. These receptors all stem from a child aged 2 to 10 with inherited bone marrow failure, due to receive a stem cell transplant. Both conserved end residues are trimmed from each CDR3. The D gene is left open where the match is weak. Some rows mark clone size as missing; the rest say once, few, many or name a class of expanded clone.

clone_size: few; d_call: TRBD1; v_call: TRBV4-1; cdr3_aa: ASSQFGRDSSYEQY
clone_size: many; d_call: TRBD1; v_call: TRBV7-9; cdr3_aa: ASSGPGQGVRVETQY
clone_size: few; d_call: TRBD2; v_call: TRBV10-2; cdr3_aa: ASRWGGAGFYEQY
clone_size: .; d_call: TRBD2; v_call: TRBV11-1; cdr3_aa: ASSDGLADYSGANVLT
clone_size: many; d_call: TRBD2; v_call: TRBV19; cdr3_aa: ASSILGSGVTDTQY
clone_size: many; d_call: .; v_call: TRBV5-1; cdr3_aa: ASLGDWARMGNEQF
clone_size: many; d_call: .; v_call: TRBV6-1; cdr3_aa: ASSPRITGSNQPQH
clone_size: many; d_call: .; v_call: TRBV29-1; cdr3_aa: SVRQTDSYGYT
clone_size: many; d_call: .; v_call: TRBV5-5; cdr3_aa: ASSLTQGLADTQY
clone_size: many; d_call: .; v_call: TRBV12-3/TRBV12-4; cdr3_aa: ASGRDEAYEQY
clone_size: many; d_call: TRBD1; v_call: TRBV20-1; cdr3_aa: SASGQGDGNQPQH
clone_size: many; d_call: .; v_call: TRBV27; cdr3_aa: ASSTSGETQY
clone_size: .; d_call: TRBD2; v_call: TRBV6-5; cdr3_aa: ASSWRGGLAAYTGELF
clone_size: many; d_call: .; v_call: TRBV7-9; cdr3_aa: ASSLAHLYEQY
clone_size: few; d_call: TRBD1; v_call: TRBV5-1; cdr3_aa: ASSKDRDRGYNEQF
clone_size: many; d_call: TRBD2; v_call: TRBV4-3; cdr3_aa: ASSPGLAGGPTGELF
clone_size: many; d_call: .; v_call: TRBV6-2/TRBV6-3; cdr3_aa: ASIPNSPVGEQY
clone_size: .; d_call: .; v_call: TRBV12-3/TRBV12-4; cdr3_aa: ATAGITTDTQY
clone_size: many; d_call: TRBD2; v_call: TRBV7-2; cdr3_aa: ASRLAGGGADTQY
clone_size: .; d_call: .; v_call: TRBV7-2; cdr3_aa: ASSLSVGAGANVLT
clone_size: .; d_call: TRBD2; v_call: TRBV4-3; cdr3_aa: ASSYQLLAGDTDTQY
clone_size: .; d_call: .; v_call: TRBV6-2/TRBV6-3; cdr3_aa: APTGELF
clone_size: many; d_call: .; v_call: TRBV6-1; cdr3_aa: ASTQGGSPLH
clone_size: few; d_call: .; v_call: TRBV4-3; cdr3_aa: ASSPYQGSSTEAF
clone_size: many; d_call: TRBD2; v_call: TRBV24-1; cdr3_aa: ATSDVRGGYYNEQF
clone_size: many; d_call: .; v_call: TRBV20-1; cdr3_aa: SARDWEPNYEQY
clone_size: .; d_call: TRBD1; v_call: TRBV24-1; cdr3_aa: ATSAGGLPLNTEAF
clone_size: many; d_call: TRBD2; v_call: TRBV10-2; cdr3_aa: ASRTPSGRVFEQY
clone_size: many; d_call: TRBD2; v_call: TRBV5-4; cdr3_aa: ASSLGAGDSTDTQY
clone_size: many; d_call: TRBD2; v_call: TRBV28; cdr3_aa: ASSVAGEGSGELF